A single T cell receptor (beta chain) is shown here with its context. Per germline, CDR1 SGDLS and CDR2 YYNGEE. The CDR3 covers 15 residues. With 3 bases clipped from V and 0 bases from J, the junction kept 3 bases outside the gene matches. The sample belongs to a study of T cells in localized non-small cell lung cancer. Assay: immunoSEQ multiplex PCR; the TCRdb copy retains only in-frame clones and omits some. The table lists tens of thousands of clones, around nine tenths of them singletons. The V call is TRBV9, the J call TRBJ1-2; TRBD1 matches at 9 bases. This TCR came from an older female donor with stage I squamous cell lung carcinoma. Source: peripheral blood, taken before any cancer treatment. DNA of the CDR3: TGTGCCAGCAGCGCCCGGGACAGGGCTAACTATGGCTACACCTTC. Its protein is CASSARDRANYGYTF.